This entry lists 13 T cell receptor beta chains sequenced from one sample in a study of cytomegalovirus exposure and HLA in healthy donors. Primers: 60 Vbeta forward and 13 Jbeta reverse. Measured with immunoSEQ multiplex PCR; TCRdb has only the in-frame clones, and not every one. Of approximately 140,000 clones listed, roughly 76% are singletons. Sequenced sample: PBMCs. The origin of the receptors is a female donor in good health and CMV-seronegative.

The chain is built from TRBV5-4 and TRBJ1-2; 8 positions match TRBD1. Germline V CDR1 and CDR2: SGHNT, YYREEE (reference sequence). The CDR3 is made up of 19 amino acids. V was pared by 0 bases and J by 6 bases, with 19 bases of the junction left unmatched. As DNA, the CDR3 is TGTGCCAGCAGCTTGGTTGGGGGGGGTGGCAGGGGGCGCGCAGATGGCTACACCTTC. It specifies CASSLVGGGGRGRADGYTF.

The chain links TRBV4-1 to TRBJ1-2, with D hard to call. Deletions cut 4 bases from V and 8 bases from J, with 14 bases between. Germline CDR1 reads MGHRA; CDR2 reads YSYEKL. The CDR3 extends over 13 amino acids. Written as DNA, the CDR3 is TGCGCCAGCAGCCCCGACACAAGCCTAGGCTACACCTTC. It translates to CASSPDTSLGYTF.

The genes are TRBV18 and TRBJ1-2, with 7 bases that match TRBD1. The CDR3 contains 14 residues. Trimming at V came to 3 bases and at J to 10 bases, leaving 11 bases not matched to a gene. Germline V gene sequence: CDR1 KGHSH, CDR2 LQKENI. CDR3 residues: CASSPSGQVLVYTF. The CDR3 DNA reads TGTGCCAGCTCACCTTCAGGACAGGTTCTCGTCTACACCTTC.

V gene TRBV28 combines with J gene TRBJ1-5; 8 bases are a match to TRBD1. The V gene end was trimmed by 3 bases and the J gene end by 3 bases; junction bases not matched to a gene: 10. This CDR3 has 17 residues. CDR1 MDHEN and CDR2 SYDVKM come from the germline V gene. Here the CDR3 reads CASSFIEGQGPNQPQHF. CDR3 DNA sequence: TGTGCCAGCAGTTTCATTGAAGGACAGGGTCCCAATCAGCCCCAGCATTTT.

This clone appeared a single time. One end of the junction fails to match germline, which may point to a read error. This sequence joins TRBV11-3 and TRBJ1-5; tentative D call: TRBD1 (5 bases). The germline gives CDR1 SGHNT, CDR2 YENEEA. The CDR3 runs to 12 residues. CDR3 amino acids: CASSQGKQPQHF. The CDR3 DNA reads TGTGCCAGCAGCCAGGGCAAGCAGCCCCAGCATTTT.

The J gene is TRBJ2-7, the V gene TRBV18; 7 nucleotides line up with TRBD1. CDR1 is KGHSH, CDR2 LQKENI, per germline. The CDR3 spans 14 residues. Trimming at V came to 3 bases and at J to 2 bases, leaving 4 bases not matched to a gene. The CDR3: CASSPETGPYEQYF. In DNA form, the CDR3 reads TGTGCCAGCTCACCCGAGACAGGGCCCTACGAGCAGTACTTC.

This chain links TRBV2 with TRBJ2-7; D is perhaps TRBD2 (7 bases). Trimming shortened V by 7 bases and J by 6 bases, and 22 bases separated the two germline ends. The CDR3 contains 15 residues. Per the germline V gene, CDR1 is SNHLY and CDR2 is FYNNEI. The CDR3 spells CASTLKGGVTSEQYF. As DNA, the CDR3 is TGTGCCAGCACTCTAAAAGGGGGGGTCACGAGCGAGCAGTACTTC.

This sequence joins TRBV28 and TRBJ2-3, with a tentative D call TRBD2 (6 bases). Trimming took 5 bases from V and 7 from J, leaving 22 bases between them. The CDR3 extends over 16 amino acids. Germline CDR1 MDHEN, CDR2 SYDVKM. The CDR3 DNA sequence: TGTGCCAGCAGTCCGCAGCGGGCCGACCTCGGGAATACGCAGTATTTT. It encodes CASSPQRADLGNTQYF.

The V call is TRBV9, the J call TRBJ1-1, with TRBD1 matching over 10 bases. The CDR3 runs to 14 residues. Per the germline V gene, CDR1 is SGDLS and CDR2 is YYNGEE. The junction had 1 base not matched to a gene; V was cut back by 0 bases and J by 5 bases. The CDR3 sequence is CASSVGTGGTEAFF. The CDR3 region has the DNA TGTGCCAGCAGCGTAGGGACAGGGGGAACTGAAGCTTTCTTT.

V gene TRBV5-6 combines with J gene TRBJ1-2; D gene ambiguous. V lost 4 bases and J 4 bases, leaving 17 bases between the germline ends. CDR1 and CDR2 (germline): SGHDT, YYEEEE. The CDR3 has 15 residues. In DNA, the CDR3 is TGTGCCAGCAGCGGTAGACAATTGGGGAGCTATGGCTACACCTTC. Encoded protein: CASSGRQLGSYGYTF.

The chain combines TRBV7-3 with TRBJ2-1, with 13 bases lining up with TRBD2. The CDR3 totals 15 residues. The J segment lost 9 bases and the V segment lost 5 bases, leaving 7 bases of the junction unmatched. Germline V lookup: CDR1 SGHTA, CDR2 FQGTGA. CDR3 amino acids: CASSRTTSGGSEQFF. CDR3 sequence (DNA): TGTGCCAGCAGCCGAACGACTAGCGGGGGGTCTGAGCAGTTCTTC.

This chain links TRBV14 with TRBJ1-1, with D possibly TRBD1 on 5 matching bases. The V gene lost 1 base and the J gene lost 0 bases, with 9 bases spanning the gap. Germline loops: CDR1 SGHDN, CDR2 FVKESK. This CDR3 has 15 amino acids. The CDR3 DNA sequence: TGTGCCAGCAGCCAAGTCCGGGACTTGAACACTGAAGCTTTCTTT. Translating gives CASSQVRDLNTEAFF.

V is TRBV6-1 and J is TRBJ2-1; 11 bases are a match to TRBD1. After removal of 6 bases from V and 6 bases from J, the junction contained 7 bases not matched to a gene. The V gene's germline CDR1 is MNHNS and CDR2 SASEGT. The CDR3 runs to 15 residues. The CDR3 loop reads CASSTGQGVPNEQFF. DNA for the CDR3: TGTGCCAGCAGCACGGGACAGGGGGTTCCCAATGAGCAGTTCTTC.